The 30 T cell receptor beta chains reported below all come from one sample, sequenced in a study of blood T cell repertoires in COVID-19. This table comes from immunoSEQ multiplex PCR, and its TCRdb copy is limited to in-frame clones, with some not included. The data contain 25,000 to 30,000 clones, approximately 84% of them singletons. The material sequenced was peripheral blood. All receptors derive from a man of 80 years or more with active COVID-19.

The CDR3 sequence is CASSSTSEFYEQYF. DNA of the CDR3: TGTGCCAGCAGCTCTACTAGCGAATTTTACGAGCAGTACTTC. J is TRBJ2-7 and V is TRBV7-6, with TRBD2 matching over 7 bases. The CDR3 spans 14 residues. CDR1 is SGHVS and CDR2 is FNYEAQ in the germline V gene. With V trimmed by 4 bases and J by 4 bases, 7 bases remained unmatched.

V gene TRBV2 combines with J gene TRBJ2-2, with D unresolved. Germline V gives CDR1 SNHLY, CDR2 FYNNEI. V was shortened by 8 bases and J by 10 bases, with 11 bases between the two germline ends. The CDR3 sequence is 11 residues long. The CDR3 region is CASGKITELFF. The CDR3 coding sequence is TGTGCCAGCGGCAAAATTACGGAGCTGTTTTTT.

The chain carries TRBV27 and TRBJ1-2; a weak D match, TRBD1 (6 bases). The CDR3 contains 15 residues. Germline V CDR1 and CDR2: MNHEY, SMNVEV (reference sequence). The V end lost 5 bases, the J end lost 8 bases, and 21 bases lay between the germline ends. The CDR3 protein is CASSPATPGHIGYTF. The CDR3 nucleotides read TGTGCCAGCAGTCCAGCCACCCCGGGACACATCGGCTACACCTTC.

The J gene is TRBJ1-2, the V gene TRBV18, with a tentative D call TRBD1 (6 bases). Germline V CDR1 and CDR2: KGHSH, LQKENI. CDR3 size: 13 residues. Trimming pared 2 bases from V and 4 bases from J, leaving 8 bases between. CDR3: CASSPDRTYGYTF. As DNA, the CDR3 is TGTGCCAGCTCACCAGACAGGACCTATGGCTACACCTTC. Based on the CDR3 plus reference TRBV18 and TRBJ1-2, the full variable domain is NAGVMQNPRHLVRRRGQEARLRCSPMKGHSHVYWYRQLPEEGLKFMVYLQKENIIDESGMPKERFSAEFPKEGPSILRIQQVVRGDSAAYFCASSPDRTYGYTFGSGTRLTVV.

The genes are TRBV3-1 (or the pseudogene TRBV3-2) and TRBJ2-5; a weak D match, TRBD2 (7 bases). This CDR3 contains 17 residues. Germline V CDR1 and CDR2: LGHDT, YNNKEL (reference sequence). V gave up 2 bases and J gave up 2 bases, with 18 bases separating them. The CDR3 reads CASSQLRGGGRQETQYF. The CDR3 DNA sequence: TGTGCCAGCAGCCAACTACGAGGCGGGGGCAGACAAGAGACCCAGTACTTC.

The chain has TRBV6-5 and TRBJ1-1; D unresolved. V was trimmed by 5 bases and J by 8 bases, leaving 15 bases between them. Germline assignment: CDR1 MNHEY and CDR2 SVGAGI. CDR3 length: 13 amino acids. The chain's CDR3 is CASSPPSEVEAFF. CDR3 bases: TGTGCCAGCAGTCCGCCCTCAGAAGTAGAAGCTTTCTTT.

This chain connects TRBV11-2 to TRBJ2-5; 7 nucleotides line up with TRBD1. The V and J ends lost 3 bases and 5 bases, in that order; junction bases with no gene match: 6. The CDR3 is made up of 14 amino acids. Looked up from germline, CDR1 is SGHAT and CDR2 is FQNNGV. The CDR3 is CASSFGTAGETQYF. As DNA, the CDR3 is TGTGCCAGCAGCTTCGGGACAGCTGGGGAGACCCAGTACTTC.

V is TRBV29-1 and J is TRBJ2-3, with 10 bases aligning to TRBD2. The CDR3 totals 16 residues. The germline V gene has CDR1 SQVTM and CDR2 ANQGSEA. Trimming at V came to 6 bases and at J to 4 bases, leaving 13 bases not matched to a gene. CDR3 sequence: CSVGEGLAVSADTQYF. The DNA of the CDR3 is TGCAGCGTGGGGGAAGGACTAGCGGTCTCTGCAGATACGCAGTATTTT.

The chain combines TRBV6-6 with TRBJ1-5, with D unclear. This CDR3 is 12 amino acids long. The V and J ends lost 4 bases and 5 bases respectively, with 6 bases between them. Germline lookup yields CDR1 MNHNY and CDR2 SVGAGI (reference sequence). The CDR3 DNA reads as TGTGCCAGCAGTTCGGGAGATCAGCCCCAGCATTTT. Encoded protein: CASSSGDQPQHF.

The chain combines TRBV6-1 with TRBJ2-1, with D possibly being TRBD1 (5 bases). V was clipped by 0 bases and J by 4 bases, with 10 bases between them. The CDR3 contains 15 residues. Germline-derived CDR1 and CDR2 are MNHNS and SASEGT. This CDR3 is CASSEATVWYNEQFF. The DNA for the CDR3 is TGTGCCAGCAGTGAAGCGACAGTCTGGTACAATGAGCAGTTCTTC.

This chain links TRBV2 with TRBJ1-6; D gene ambiguous. CDR1 and CDR2 from the germline V gene are SNHLY and FYNNEI. V was clipped by 4 bases and J by 7 bases, with 11 bases between them. The CDR3 loop spans 14 amino acids. The CDR3 region has the DNA TGTGCCAGCAGTGCTAGTAGAGGGAATTCACCCCTCCACTTT. This sequence encodes CASSASRGNSPLHF.

V and J are TRBV5-6 and TRBJ2-7, with D tentatively TRBD1 (6 bases). V gave up 5 bases and J gave up 2 bases, with 14 bases separating them. Germline loops: CDR1 SGHDT, CDR2 YYEEEE. The CDR3 is 14 residues long. The CDR3 DNA reads as TGTGCCAGCAGGACGAGGGGGAGTGCCTACGAGCAGTACTTC. Translated, it gives CASRTRGSAYEQYF.

The rearrangement joins TRBV3-1 (or the pseudogene TRBV3-2) to TRBJ1-2; 8 bases are shared with TRBD1. Unmatched junction bases numbered 8, after V lost 4 bases and J lost 7 bases. The CDR3 is 14 residues long. Looked up from germline, CDR1 is LGHDT and CDR2 is YNNKEL (reference sequence). The CDR3 protein is CASSPRTGKSGYTF. The DNA of the CDR3 is TGTGCCAGCAGCCCTCGGACAGGGAAAAGTGGCTACACCTTC.

V is TRBV6-1 and J is TRBJ2-7, with TRBD1 as a possible D gene (5 bases). The V gene lost 1 base and the J gene lost 9 bases, with 16 bases spanning the gap. The CDR3 is 14 amino acids. Germline assignment: CDR1 MNHNS and CDR2 SASEGT. The CDR3 bases are TGTGCCAGCAGTGAAGATGGGGCGGCTACCGGGCAGTACTTC. It specifies CASSEDGAATGQYF.

The chain carries TRBV2 and TRBJ2-2; 8 bases fit TRBD2. The germline CDR1 and CDR2 sequences are SNHLY and FYNNEI. CDR3 length equals 16 residues. Germline trimming cut 3 bases from V and 2 bases from J; bases unmatched to any gene: 5. The DNA of the CDR3 is TGTGCCAGCAGTGATGTCGGGGGGGGCAACACCGGGGAGCTGTTTTTT. This sequence encodes CASSDVGGGNTGELFF.

This clone was counted only a few times. The chain combines TRBV2 with TRBJ1-4; 7 nucleotides align to TRBD1. Germline V gene lookup returns CDR1 SNHLY and CDR2 FYNNEI. The trim removed 5 bases at V and 8 bases at J, leaving 11 bases unmatched. The CDR3 is 15 amino acids. The CDR3 region has the DNA TGTGCCAGCAGTTTGGACAGGTCCGGTCAGGAAAAACTGTTTTTT. Protein sequence: CASSLDRSGQEKLFF.

V is TRBV30 and J is TRBJ1-2; D gene uncertain. CDR3 length: 13 amino acids. Trimming removed 3 bases from V and 4 bases from J, with 12 bases in between. Germline V lookup: CDR1 GTSNPN, CDR2 SVGIG (reference sequence). This chain's CDR3 is CAWRADTTYGYTF. The DNA of the CDR3 is TGTGCCTGGAGGGCAGACACGACCTATGGCTACACCTTC.

The chain uses TRBV7-9 and TRBJ1-5, with no clear D. The CDR3 is made up of 16 amino acids. Trimming cost V 1 base and J 3 bases, with 13 bases left between them. Germline V CDR1 and CDR2: SEHNR, FQNEAQ (reference sequence). The DNA for the CDR3 is TGTGCCAGCAGCTTAGGTTTACCGGGAGACAATCAGCCCCAGCATTTT. Protein: CASSLGLPGDNQPQHF.

The chain couples TRBV7-2 to TRBJ2-3; 7 bases fit TRBD2. Germline V gene sequence: CDR1 SGHTA, CDR2 FQGNSA. V trimming: 7 bases; J trimming: 2 bases; junction bases outside the gene matches: 6. CDR3 size: 14 residues. CDR3 in DNA: TGTGCCAGCACGAGGGACTACTTCACAGATACGCAGTATTTT. The encoded protein is CASTRDYFTDTQYF.

The gene calls are TRBV5-4 and TRBJ2-7; D not resolved. This CDR3 region has 14 residues. The germline gives CDR1 SGHNT, CDR2 YYREEE (reference sequence). V gave up 1 base and J gave up 0 bases, with 8 bases separating them. CDR3 DNA: TGTGCCAGCAGCTTGATTTCCGGCTCCTACGAGCAGTACTTC. Protein: CASSLISGSYEQYF. Variable domain in full (rest from reference TRBV5-4 and TRBJ2-7): ETGVTQSPTHLIKTRGQQVTLRCSSQSGHNTVSWYQQALGQGPQFIFQYYREEENGRGNFPPRFSGLQFPNYSSELNVNALELDDSALYLCASSLISGSYEQYFGPGTRLTVT.

The CDR3 sequence: CASSYKGDIHYEQYF. The CDR3 DNA follows: TGTGCCAGCAGTTACAAGGGGGACATCCACTACGAGCAGTACTTC. V is TRBV6-6 and J is TRBJ2-7; tentatively, D is TRBD1 (6 bases). Germline-derived CDR1 and CDR2 are MNHNY and SVGAGI (reference sequence). The CDR3 has 15 residues. V lost 2 bases and J lost 3, with 14 bases in between.

The V call is TRBV19, the J call TRBJ1-5; 8 bases line up with TRBD1. V lost 5 bases to trimming and J lost 6 bases; unmatched junction nucleotides: 9. The CDR3 has 15 amino acids. From germline, CDR1 is LNHDA and CDR2 SQIVND (reference sequence). CDR3 residues: CASSSEQGATQPQHF. In DNA form, the CDR3 reads TGTGCCAGTAGTTCGGAGCAGGGGGCAACTCAGCCCCAGCATTTT.

This clone showed up just once. This sequence joins TRBV30 and TRBJ1-3; D remains unclear. The CDR3 contains 12 residues. The ends were cut back, 2 bases at V and 5 bases at J, with 7 bases in the middle. Germline loops: CDR1 GTSNPN, CDR2 SVGIG (reference sequence). CDR3 sequence reads: CAWSSTRNTIYF. The CDR3 DNA reads TGTGCCTGGAGTTCTACCCGAAACACCATATATTTT.

This chain links TRBV19 with TRBJ1-1, with 10 bases aligning to TRBD1. Germline loops: CDR1 LNHDA, CDR2 SQIVND (reference sequence). The CDR3 spans 15 residues. Germline trimming cut 4 bases from V and 5 bases from J; bases unmatched to any gene: 7. CDR3 region: CASSKVPGQGTEAFF. The CDR3 coding sequence is TGTGCCAGTAGTAAAGTACCGGGACAGGGGACTGAAGCTTTCTTT.

The chain combines TRBV7-8 with TRBJ2-5, with D perhaps TRBD1 (6 bases). CDR3 length: 17 residues. The V gene's germline CDR1 is SGHVS and CDR2 FQNEAQ. Trimming cost V 5 bases and J 5 bases, with 24 bases left between them. The chain's CDR3 is CASSRPQDRTRRETQYF. The CDR3 nucleotides read TGTGCCAGCAGCCGCCCTCAGGACAGAACTCGACGGGAGACCCAGTACTTC.

The V gene is TRBV2, the J gene TRBJ2-3; tentative D call: TRBD2 (5 bases). The germline V and J ends were trimmed by 7 bases and 2 bases, with 10 bases remaining between them. Germline V gene lookup returns CDR1 SNHLY and CDR2 FYNNEI. This CDR3 comprises 13 residues. The CDR3 DNA reads TGTGCCAGCACGGGATCCCTCACAGATACGCAGTATTTT. This encodes CASTGSLTDTQYF.

This sequence joins TRBV13 and TRBJ2-3; TRBD2 matches at 10 bases. This CDR3 has 16 residues. Germline V lookup: CDR1 PRHDT, CDR2 FYEKMQ (reference sequence). Germline trimming cut 4 bases from V and 1 base from J; bases unmatched to any gene: 5. In nucleotides, the CDR3 is TGTGCCAGCAGCTCATCTAGCGGGAGTCGCACAGATACGCAGTATTTT. Protein product: CASSSSSGSRTDTQYF.

This rearrangement joins TRBV27 to TRBJ1-6, with 9 bases that match TRBD1. This CDR3 has 15 residues. The V and J ends lost 2 bases and 16 bases, in that order; junction bases with no gene match: 12. The germline CDR1 and CDR2 sequences are MNHEY and SMNVEV (reference sequence). In nucleotides, the CDR3 is TGTGCCAGCAGTTTAGTTTCTACAGGGGGCGACGTTCTCCACTTT. It yields the protein CASSLVSTGGDVLHF.

This clone showed up just a few times. This chain links TRBV5-4 with TRBJ2-3, with TRBD2 matching 7 bases. This CDR3 region has 15 residues. Unmatched junction bases numbered 8, after V lost 1 base and J lost 6 bases. Germline loops: CDR1 SGHNT, CDR2 YYREEE (reference sequence). The CDR3 loop is CASSLPYGGRDTQYF. The CDR3 bases are TGTGCCAGCAGCTTGCCCTACGGGGGGAGGGATACGCAGTATTTT.

This chain connects TRBV5-1 to TRBJ2-7; 7 bases agree with TRBD1. The germline CDR1 and CDR2 sequences are SGHRS and YFSETQ. The trim removed 4 bases at V and 2 bases at J, leaving 15 bases unmatched. The CDR3 sequence is 17 residues long. The CDR3 bases are TGCGCCAGCAGCCTCATGTACCGGCCGGGACAGACCTACGAGCAGTACTTC. It is translated as CASSLMYRPGQTYEQYF.